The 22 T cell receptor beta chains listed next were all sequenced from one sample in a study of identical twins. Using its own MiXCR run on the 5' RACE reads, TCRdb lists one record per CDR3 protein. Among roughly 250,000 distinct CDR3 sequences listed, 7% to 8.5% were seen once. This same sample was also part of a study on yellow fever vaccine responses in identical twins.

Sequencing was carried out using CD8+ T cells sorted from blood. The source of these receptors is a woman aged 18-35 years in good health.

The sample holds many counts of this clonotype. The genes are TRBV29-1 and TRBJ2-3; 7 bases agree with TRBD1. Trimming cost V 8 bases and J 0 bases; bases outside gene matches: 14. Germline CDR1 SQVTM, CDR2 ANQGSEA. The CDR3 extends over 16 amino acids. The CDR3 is CSPTRWAGGSTDTQYF. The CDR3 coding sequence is TGCAGCCCCACAAGGTGGGCAGGGGGAAGCACAGATACGCAGTATTTT.

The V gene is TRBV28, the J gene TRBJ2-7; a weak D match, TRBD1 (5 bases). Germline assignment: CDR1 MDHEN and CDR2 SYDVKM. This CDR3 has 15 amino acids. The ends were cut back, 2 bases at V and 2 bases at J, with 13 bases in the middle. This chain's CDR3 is CASSLRQGRPYEQYV. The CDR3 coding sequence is TGTGCCAGCAGTTTAAGGCAGGGAAGACCCTACGAGCAGTACGTC.

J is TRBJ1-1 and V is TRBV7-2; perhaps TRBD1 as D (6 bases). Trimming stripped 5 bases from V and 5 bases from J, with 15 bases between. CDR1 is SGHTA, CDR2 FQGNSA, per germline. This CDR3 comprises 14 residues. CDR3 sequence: CASSRDLQGTEAFF. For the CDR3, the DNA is TGTGCCAGCAGCCGCGACCTCCAGGGGACTGAAGCTTTCTTT.

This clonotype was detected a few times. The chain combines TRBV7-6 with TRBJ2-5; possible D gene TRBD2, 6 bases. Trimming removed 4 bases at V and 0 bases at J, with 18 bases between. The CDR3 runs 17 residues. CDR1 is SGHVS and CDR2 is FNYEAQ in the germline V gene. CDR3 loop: CASSSDPPSDYQETQYF. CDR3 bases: TGTGCCAGCAGCTCGGACCCCCCTAGCGACTACCAAGAGACCCAGTACTTC.

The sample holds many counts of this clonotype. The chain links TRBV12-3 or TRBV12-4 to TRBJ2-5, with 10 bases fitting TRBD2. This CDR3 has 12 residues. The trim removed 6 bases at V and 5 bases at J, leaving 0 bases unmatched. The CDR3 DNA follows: TGTGCCAGCAGGGGACTAGCGGAGACCCAGTACTTC. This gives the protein CASRGLAETQYF.

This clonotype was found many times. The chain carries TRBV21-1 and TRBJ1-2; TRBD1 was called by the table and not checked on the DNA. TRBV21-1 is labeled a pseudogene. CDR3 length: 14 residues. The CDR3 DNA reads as TGTGCCAGCAGCAAGGGGATTAACAGGGGGCACTACACCTTC. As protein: CASSKGINRGHYTF.

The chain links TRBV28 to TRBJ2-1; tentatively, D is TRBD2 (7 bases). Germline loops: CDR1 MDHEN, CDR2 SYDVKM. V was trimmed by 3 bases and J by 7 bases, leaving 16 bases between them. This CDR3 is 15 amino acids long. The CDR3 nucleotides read TGTGCCAGCAGTTTGTTCCGCGAGGGGGGGAATGAGCAGTTCTTC. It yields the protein CASSLFREGGNEQFF.

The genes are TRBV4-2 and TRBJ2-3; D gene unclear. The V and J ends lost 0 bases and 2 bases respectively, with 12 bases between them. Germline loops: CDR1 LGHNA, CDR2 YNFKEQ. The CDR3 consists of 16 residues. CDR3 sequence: CASSQDLSPLTDTQYF. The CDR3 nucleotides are TGTGCCAGCAGCCAAGATCTGTCACCCCTCACAGATACGCAGTATTTT.

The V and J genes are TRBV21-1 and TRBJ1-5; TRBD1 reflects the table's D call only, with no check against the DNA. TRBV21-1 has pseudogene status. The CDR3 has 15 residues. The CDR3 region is CASSRATGSYQPQHF. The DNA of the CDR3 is TGTGCCAGCAGCAGAGCGACAGGGTCCTATCAGCCCCAGCATTTT.

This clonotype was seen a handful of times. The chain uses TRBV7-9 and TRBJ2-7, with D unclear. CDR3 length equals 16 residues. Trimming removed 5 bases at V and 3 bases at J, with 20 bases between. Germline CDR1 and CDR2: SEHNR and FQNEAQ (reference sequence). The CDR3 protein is CASSLGNSRYSYEQYF. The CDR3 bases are TGTGCCAGCAGCCTTGGGAACAGCAGGTACAGCTACGAGCAGTACTTC.

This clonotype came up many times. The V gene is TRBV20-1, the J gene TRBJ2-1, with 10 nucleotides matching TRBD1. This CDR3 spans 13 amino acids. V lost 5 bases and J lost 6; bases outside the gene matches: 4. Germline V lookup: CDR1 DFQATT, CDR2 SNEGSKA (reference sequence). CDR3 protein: CSALGQGVNEQFF. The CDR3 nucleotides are TGCAGTGCTTTAGGACAGGGGGTCAATGAGCAGTTCTTC.

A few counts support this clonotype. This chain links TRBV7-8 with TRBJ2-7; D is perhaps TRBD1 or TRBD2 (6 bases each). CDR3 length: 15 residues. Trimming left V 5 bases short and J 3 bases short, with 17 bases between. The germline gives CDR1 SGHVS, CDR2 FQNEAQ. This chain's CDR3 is CASSLGRRGVYEQYV. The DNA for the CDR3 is TGTGCCAGCAGCCTGGGGAGGAGGGGGGTCTACGAGCAGTACGTC.

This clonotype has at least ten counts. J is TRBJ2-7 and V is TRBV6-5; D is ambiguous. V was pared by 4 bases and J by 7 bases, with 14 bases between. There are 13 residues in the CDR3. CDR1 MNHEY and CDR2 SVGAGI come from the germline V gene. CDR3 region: CASSSKTWKEQYF. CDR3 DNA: TGTGCCAGCAGTTCCAAAACCTGGAAGGAGCAGTACTTC.

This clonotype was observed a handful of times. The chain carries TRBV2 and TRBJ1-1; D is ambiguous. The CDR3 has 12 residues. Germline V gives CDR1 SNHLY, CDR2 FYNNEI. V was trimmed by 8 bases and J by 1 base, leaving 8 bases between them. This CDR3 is CASDARNTEAFF. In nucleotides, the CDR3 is TGTGCCAGCGACGCGAGGAACACTGAAGCTTTCTTT.

CDR3 nucleotide sequence: TGTGCCAGCTCACCACCGATTTCCAACACTGAAGCTTTCTTT. Residues: CASSPPISNTEAFF. The chain combines TRBV18 with TRBJ1-1; the D is unclear. The germline gives CDR1 KGHSH, CDR2 LQKENI. This CDR3 is built from 14 residues. Between the trimmed V and J ends, which lost 0 bases and 2 bases, there was a span of 7 bases.

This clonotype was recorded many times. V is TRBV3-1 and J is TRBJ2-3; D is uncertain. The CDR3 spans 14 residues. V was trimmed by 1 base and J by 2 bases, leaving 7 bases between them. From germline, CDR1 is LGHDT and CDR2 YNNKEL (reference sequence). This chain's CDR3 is CASSQGHTTDTQYF. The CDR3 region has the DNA TGTGCCAGCAGCCAAGGGCACACCACAGATACGCAGTATTTT.

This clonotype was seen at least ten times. The CDR3 DNA reads TGCAGTGCTAGCGGGACACCGGCGGGGGAAAAACTGTTTTTT. As protein: CSASGTPAGEKLFF. The chain joins TRBV20-1 to TRBJ1-4, with D maybe TRBD1 (6 bases). From germline, CDR1 is DFQATT and CDR2 SNEGSKA (reference sequence). This CDR3 region has 14 residues. V gave up 3 bases and J gave up 8 bases, with 16 bases separating them.

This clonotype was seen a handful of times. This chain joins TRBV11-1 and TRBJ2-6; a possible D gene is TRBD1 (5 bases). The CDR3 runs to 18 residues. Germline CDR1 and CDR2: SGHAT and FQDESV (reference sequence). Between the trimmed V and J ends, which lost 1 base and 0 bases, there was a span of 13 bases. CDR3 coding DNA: TGTGCCAGCAGCTTAGTTTTGGTCGACAGCTCTGGGGCCAACGTCCTGACTTTC. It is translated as CASSLVLVDSSGANVLTF.

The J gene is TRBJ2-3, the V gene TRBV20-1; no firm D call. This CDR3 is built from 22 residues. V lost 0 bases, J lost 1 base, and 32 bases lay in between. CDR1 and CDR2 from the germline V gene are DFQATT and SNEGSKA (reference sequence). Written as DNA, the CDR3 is TGCAGTGCTAGAGATCCGACATCACCCAAAGCACTTGCTTCCATGCGCACAGATACGCAGTATTTT. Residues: CSARDPTSPKALASMRTDTQYF.

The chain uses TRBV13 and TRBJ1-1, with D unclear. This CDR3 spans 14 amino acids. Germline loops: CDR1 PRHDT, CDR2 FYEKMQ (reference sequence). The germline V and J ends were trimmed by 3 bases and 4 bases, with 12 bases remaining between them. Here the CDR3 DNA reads TGTGCCAGCAGCTTCGGTCCGGGGTTCACTGAAGCTTTCTTT. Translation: CASSFGPGFTEAFF.

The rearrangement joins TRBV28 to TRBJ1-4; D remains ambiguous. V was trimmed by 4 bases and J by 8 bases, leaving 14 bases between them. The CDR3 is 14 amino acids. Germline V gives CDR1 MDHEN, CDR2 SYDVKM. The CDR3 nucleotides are TGTGCCAGCAGTTGGTTGGATAGTGAGGAAAAACTGTTTTTT. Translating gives CASSWLDSEEKLFF.

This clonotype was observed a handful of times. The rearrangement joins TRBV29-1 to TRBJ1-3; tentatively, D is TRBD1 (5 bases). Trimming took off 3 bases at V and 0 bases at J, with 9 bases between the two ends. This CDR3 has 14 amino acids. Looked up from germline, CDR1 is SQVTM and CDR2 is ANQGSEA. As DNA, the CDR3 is TGCAGCGTTGAGGGGGGGATCTCTGGAAACACCATATATTTT. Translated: CSVEGGISGNTIYF.